The 22 T cell receptor beta chains presented below share a single source sample, sequenced in a study of HIV-infected children after antiretroviral therapy interruption. RNA-based 3' RACE libraries used unique molecular identifiers. A single record per CDR3 protein comes from TCRdb applying MiXCR to the 3' RACE reads. Altogether about 15,000 distinct CDR3 sequences are present, roughly 3.5% being singletons, with the ten largest covering about 4.9%. Described treatment: PENTA 11 planned treatment interruption arm or continuous ART arm. The source was CD45RA+ CD4+ T cells from PBMCs, collected from a donor given antiretroviral therapy, either interrupted or continuous. Indicated subset: naive CD4+ CD45RA+ CD45RO- T cells. The receptors shown here come from a child under 18 with HIV.

This clonotype was detected ten times or more. The J gene is TRBJ2-3, the V gene TRBV7-2; maybe TRBD2 (7 bases). The germline V and J ends were trimmed by 1 base and 6 bases, with 11 bases remaining between them. CDR1 and CDR2 from the germline V gene are SGHTA and FQGNSA. The CDR3 has 14 amino acids. CDR3 protein: CASSLEGGIDTQYF. CDR3 coding DNA: TGTGCCAGCAGCTTAGAGGGGGGGATCGATACGCAGTATTTT.

This clonotype was recorded many times. The junction and the germline gene differ at one end; a read error may be behind it. V and J are TRBV5-6 and TRBJ1-1; D might be TRBD1 (6 bases). Per the germline V gene, CDR1 is SGHDT and CDR2 is YYEEEE. The CDR3 runs to 14 residues. The CDR3 DNA sequence: TGCGCCAGCAGCAGGGACACTCCGAACACTGAAGCTTTCTTT. Translating it yields CASSRDTPNTEAFF.

In this sample, this clonotype turned up many times. The chain couples TRBV29-1 to TRBJ1-6; 7 nucleotides agree with TRBD1. Germline loops: CDR1 SQVTM, CDR2 ANQGSEA. Trimming at V came to 4 bases and at J to 7 bases, leaving 4 bases not matched to a gene. This CDR3 is built from 13 residues. CDR3 residues: CSVAGTANSPLHF. The CDR3 DNA follows: TGCAGCGTTGCTGGGACAGCAAATTCACCCCTCCACTTT. Full variable domain (remainder filled in from reference TRBV29-1 and TRBJ1-6): SAVISQKPSRDICQRGTSLTIQCQVDSQVTMMFWYRQQPGQSLTLIATANQGSEATYESGFVIDKFPISRPNLTFSTLTVSNMSPEDSSIYLCSVAGTANSPLHFGNGTRLTVT.

Many counts were recorded for this clonotype. The chain recombines TRBV7-3 with TRBJ2-5, with TRBD2 matching 8 bases. This CDR3 comprises 14 residues. From germline, CDR1 is SGHTA and CDR2 FQGTGA. V lost 5 bases, J lost 9 bases, and 11 bases stayed unmatched. In nucleotides, the CDR3 is TGTGCCAGCAGCCCCGGACTAGCCGGGGGGGCCCAGTACTTC. Encoded protein: CASSPGLAGGAQYF.

This clonotype is labeled medium-sized (0.01 to 0.1%). This chain links TRBV12-3 or TRBV12-4 with TRBJ2-2; D remains ambiguous. Trimming removed 2 bases from V and 4 bases from J, with 17 bases in between. CDR3 size: 17 residues. Here the CDR3 DNA reads TGTGCCAGCAGTTTAATTCAGCGTTACCTAAGCACCGGGGAGCTGTTTTTT. Its protein product is CASSLIQRYLSTGELFF.

The J gene is TRBJ2-3, the V gene TRBV20-1; D unclear. The V gene lost 3 bases and the J gene lost 1 base, with 17 bases spanning the gap. The length of the CDR3 is 16 residues. Germline V gene lookup returns CDR1 DFQATT and CDR2 SNEGSKA (reference sequence). CDR3 amino acids: CSASIAGLSGTDTQYF. As DNA, the CDR3 is TGCAGTGCTAGTATTGCTGGTTTAAGTGGCACAGATACGCAGTATTTT.

The genes are TRBV20-1 and TRBJ2-1, with 13 bases that match TRBD2. The V segment lost 3 bases and the J segment 4 bases; nucleotides outside the gene matches: 6. CDR1 and CDR2 (germline): DFQATT, SNEGSKA (reference sequence). The CDR3 spans 16 residues. Here the CDR3 reads CSASRTSGGAYNEQFF. CDR3 nucleotide sequence: TGCAGTGCTAGCCGTACTAGCGGGGGGGCGTACAATGAGCAGTTCTTC.

This clonotype was counted at least ten times. The J gene is TRBJ2-4, the V gene TRBV30, with D possibly being TRBD1 (5 bases). Deletions cut 2 bases from V and 1 base from J, with 12 bases between. The CDR3 has 15 residues. Per germline, CDR1 GTSNPN and CDR2 SVGIG (reference sequence). This chain's CDR3 is CAWSRWGLAKNIQYF. Here the CDR3 DNA reads TGTGCCTGGAGTCGGTGGGGCTTGGCCAAAAACATTCAGTACTTC. Using reference TRBV30 and TRBJ2-4 for the parts outside the CDR3, the full variable domain is SQTIHQWPATLVQPVGSPLSLECTVEGTSNPNLYWYRQAAGRGLQLLFYSVGIGQISSEVPQNLSASRPQDRQFILSSKKLLLSDSGFYLCAWSRWGLAKNIQYFGAGTRLSVL.

By sample share, this clonotype is medium-sized. The genes are TRBV7-9 and TRBJ2-5; no firm D call. Trimming pared 0 bases from V and 2 bases from J, leaving 4 bases between. CDR1 is SEHNR, CDR2 FQNEAQ, per germline (reference sequence). The CDR3 loop spans 13 amino acids. CDR3 amino acids: CASSLAEQETQYF. The CDR3, as DNA: TGTGCCAGCAGCTTAGCAGAGCAAGAGACCCAGTACTTC.

This clonotype has a count of ten or more. J is TRBJ2-3 and V is TRBV9; D is undetermined. The CDR3 spans 17 residues. The germline V gene has CDR1 SGDLS and CDR2 YYNGEE. Trimming took 4 bases from V and 0 from J, leaving 18 bases between them. Here the CDR3 DNA reads TGTGCCAGCAGCTACAACAGATGGGAAACTAGCACAGATACGCAGTATTTT. Translated: CASSYNRWETSTDTQYF.

This clonotype was seen many times. The chain joins TRBV20-1 to TRBJ1-3, with D possibly matching TRBD1 (5 bases). Per the germline V gene, CDR1 is DFQATT and CDR2 is SNEGSKA (reference sequence). V lost 5 bases, J lost 7 bases, and 18 bases lay in between. The CDR3 has 14 amino acids. The CDR3 spells CSAAPLRALNTIYF. CDR3 sequence (DNA): TGCAGTGCTGCCCCCCTCAGGGCTTTGAACACCATATATTTT.

This clonotype was picked up many times. This chain uses TRBV20-1 with TRBJ2-7; TRBD2 might be the D (6 bases). The V gene's germline CDR1 is DFQATT and CDR2 SNEGSKA (reference sequence). V was trimmed by 6 bases and J by 3 bases, leaving 12 bases between them. The CDR3 sequence is 12 residues long. CDR3: CSAAGRFYEQYF. The CDR3, as DNA: TGCAGTGCCGCGGGACGGTTCTACGAGCAGTACTTC.

Ten or more counts support this clonotype. The chain employs TRBV20-1 and TRBJ2-3, with 13 positions matching TRBD2. Germline V gene lookup returns CDR1 DFQATT and CDR2 SNEGSKA (reference sequence). Trimming at V came to 6 bases and at J to 2 bases, leaving 8 bases not matched to a gene. There are 16 residues in the CDR3. The CDR3 loop is CSAHPTSGGDTDTQYF. The CDR3 nucleotides read TGCAGTGCCCACCCTACTAGCGGGGGGGACACAGATACGCAGTATTTT.

At least ten counts were recorded for this clonotype. J is TRBJ1-5 and V is TRBV12-3 or TRBV12-4; D uncertain. The V gene lost 8 bases and the J gene lost 4 bases, with 9 bases spanning the gap. The CDR3 contains 12 residues. The CDR3 loop reads CASGRENQPQHF. Written as DNA, the CDR3 is TGTGCCAGCGGGCGGGAGAATCAGCCCCAGCATTTT.

This clonotype was detected ten times or more. The chain couples TRBV18 to TRBJ1-2; possible D gene TRBD1, 5 bases. Germline CDR1 KGHSH, CDR2 LQKENI. V was clipped by 4 bases and J by 0 bases, with 12 bases between them. The CDR3 length is 15 residues. Written as DNA, the CDR3 is TGTGCCAGCTCACAGACAGAGGTAGCTAACTATGGCTACACCTTC. Translation: CASSQTEVANYGYTF.

This clonotype came up many times. This chain joins TRBV7-9 and TRBJ2-3; D may be TRBD1 or TRBD2 (5 bases each). Germline V gene data show CDR1 as SEHNR and CDR2 as FQNEAQ (reference sequence). Trimming took 3 bases from V and 4 from J, leaving 8 bases between them. The length of the CDR3 is 13 residues. The CDR3 sequence: CASSLRGADTQYF. The CDR3 DNA reads as TGTGCCAGCAGCTTGAGGGGCGCAGATACGCAGTATTTT.

This clonotype was counted ten times or more. The V call is TRBV20-1, the J call TRBJ1-1; TRBD1 might be the D (6 bases). V was trimmed by 3 bases and J by 11 bases, leaving 13 bases between them. Germline V gives CDR1 DFQATT, CDR2 SNEGSKA (reference sequence). This CDR3 has 11 residues. Here the CDR3 DNA reads TGCAGTGCTAGTGAGGGGGGAGTTGCTTTCTTT. It codes for CSASEGGVAFF.

A note on this clonotype: A read error may explain this, as a much larger clone is one base away. This rearrangement joins TRBV10-2 to TRBJ2-3; TRBD2 matches 7 bases. Germline trimming cut 8 bases from V and 2 bases from J; bases unmatched to any gene: 19. In germline, CDR1 is WSHSY, CDR2 SAAADI. The CDR3 is 18 residues long. CDR3 sequence reads: CASRNNPGLTGLTDTQYF. The CDR3 DNA is TGCGCCAGCCGAAACAACCCGGGACTAACGGGGCTCACAGATACGCAGTATTTT.

This clonotype has at least ten counts. The chain links TRBV12-3 or TRBV12-4 to TRBJ1-5; D is unclear. The CDR3 is made up of 13 amino acids. V was clipped by 5 bases and J by 5 bases, with 10 bases between them. The CDR3 nucleotides are TGTGCCAGCAGTCGACGACACGATCAGCCCCAGCATTTT. This gives the protein CASSRRHDQPQHF.

This clonotype is medium-sized in the sample. The chain is built from TRBV5-6 and TRBJ2-7; D uncertain. This CDR3 comprises 12 residues. Per the germline V gene, CDR1 is SGHDT and CDR2 is YYEEEE. Deletions cut 0 bases from V and 8 bases from J, with 9 bases between. CDR3 in amino acids: CASSLVPGQQYF. Here the CDR3 DNA reads TGTGCCAGCAGCTTGGTCCCGGGCCAGCAGTACTTC.

This clonotype showed up many times. The junction does not match germline at one end; this may be a read error. The gene calls are TRBV4-1 and TRBJ2-3; D is unresolved. The germline V gene encodes CDR1 MGHRA and CDR2 YSYEKL. The length of the CDR3 is 14 residues. CDR3 nucleotides: TGTGCCAGCAGCCAAGTCGTTAGTGCAGAAACGCTGTATTTT. Residues: CASSQVVSAETLYF.

This clonotype was detected ten times or more. The J gene is TRBJ1-4, the V gene TRBV30; D perhaps matches TRBD1 (5 bases). Trimming took 0 bases from V and 2 from J, leaving 10 bases between them. Per the germline V gene, CDR1 is GTSNPN and CDR2 is SVGIG (reference sequence). The length of the CDR3 is 15 residues. The CDR3 here is CAWSVLAGTNEKLFF. CDR3 coding DNA: TGTGCCTGGAGTGTACTAGCAGGGACTAATGAAAAACTGTTTTTT.